This passage covers 18 T cell receptor beta chains from one sample sequenced in a study of glioma-infiltrating T cells. Using RNA template, CDR3s of TCR alpha and beta were amplified with iRepertoire arm-PCR. One entry per CDR3 protein, called by TCRdb with MiXCR from the multiplex PCR reads. Here the sample spans more than 300,000 distinct CDR3 sequences, roughly two fifths being singletons. Sequencing was performed on glioma tissue, nonneoplastic brain tissue, or PBMCs (not recorded which). These receptors were taken from a human donor with low-grade glioma or glioblastoma, undergoing nonglioma brain surgery, or in good health (not recorded which).

A word on this clonotype: A much larger clone is a single base away; this may be a read error. V usage is TRBV27 and J usage is TRBJ2-2, with D perhaps matching TRBD2 (6 bases). With 5 bases removed from V and 5 bases from J, the gap between germline ends came to 12 bases. Germline V gives CDR1 MNHEY, CDR2 SMNVEV (reference sequence). This CDR3 has 14 amino acids. For the CDR3, the DNA is TGTGCCAGCAGTGTCGGAGGGTTAACCGGGGAGCTGTTTTTT. Amino acids: CASSVGGLTGELFF.

The rearrangement joins TRBV18 to TRBJ2-7, with a tentative D call TRBD2 (6 bases). The CDR3 length is 14 residues. V lost 6 bases and J lost 6, with 18 bases in between. Germline-derived CDR1 and CDR2 are KGHSH and LQKENI. The CDR3 protein is CASSRPGVKSEQYF. For the CDR3, the DNA is TGTGCCAGCTCTCGGCCGGGAGTGAAGAGCGAGCAGTACTTC.

This clonotype was counted at least ten times. The chain recombines TRBV15 with TRBJ1-1; D is undetermined. The CDR3 has 12 residues. The V gene lost 5 bases and the J gene lost 10 bases, with 14 bases spanning the gap. Looked up from germline, CDR1 is LNHNV and CDR2 is YYDKDF (reference sequence). CDR3 in DNA: TGTGCCACCAGCCAGTCTGGTCATTTAGCTTTCTTT. Encoded protein: CATSQSGHLAFF.

This clonotype was detected ten times or more. The chain uses TRBV4-3 and TRBJ2-1; D uncertain. Trimming took off 0 bases at V and 8 bases at J, with 8 bases between the two ends. CDR1 is LGHNA and CDR2 is YSLEER in the germline V gene. CDR3 length equals 13 residues. The DNA for the CDR3 is TGCGCCAGCAGCCAAGATAGGTGGGATGAGCAGTTCTTC. Translation: CASSQDRWDEQFF.

This clonotype came up many times. The chain has TRBV6-2 or TRBV6-3 and TRBJ2-7, with D unclear. V was pared by 2 bases and J by 2 bases, with 4 bases between. Per the germline V gene, CDR1 is MNHEY and CDR2 is SVGEGT. The CDR3 loop spans 12 amino acids. The CDR3 region is CASSYPTYEQYF. CDR3 coding DNA: TGTGCCAGCAGTTACCCTACCTACGAGCAGTACTTC.

The J gene is TRBJ2-7, the V gene TRBV4-3, with 7 bases that match TRBD1. V shed 3 bases, J shed 3 bases, and the junction held 8 bases outside the gene matches. CDR1 is LGHNA, CDR2 YSLEER, per germline. This CDR3 is built from 15 residues. The CDR3 loop reads CASSHGRDRDYEQYF. CDR3 DNA: TGCGCCAGCAGCCACGGCCGAGACAGGGACTACGAGCAGTACTTC.

This clonotype was seen only a few times. The rearrangement joins TRBV20-1 to TRBJ2-1; possibly TRBD2 for D (5 bases). CDR3 length: 14 residues. V lost 5 bases and J 4 bases, leaving 15 bases between the germline ends. CDR1 is DFQATT, CDR2 SNEGSKA, per germline (reference sequence). This chain's CDR3 is CSAQPGGPYNEQFF. DNA of the CDR3: TGCAGTGCTCAACCAGGCGGGCCATACAATGAGCAGTTCTTC.

The table lists this clonotype with a count of one. V usage is TRBV18 and J usage is TRBJ2-4; 10 bases line up with TRBD2. The V segment lost 2 bases and the J segment 12 bases; nucleotides outside the gene matches: 10. CDR3 size: 15 residues. Germline V gene data show CDR1 as KGHSH and CDR2 as LQKENI. CDR3 in amino acids: CASSPVSGRAHTQYF. CDR3 DNA: TGTGCCAGCTCACCAGTCAGCGGGAGGGCCCATACTCAGTACTTC.

Note on this clonotype: Just one base apart from a much larger clone, this may be a read error. DNA for the CDR3: TGTGCCAGCGGGAGGAGGGATTGGAACACTGTAGCTTTCTTT. Its protein is CASGRRDWNTVAFF. The chain uses TRBV12-3 or TRBV12-4 and TRBJ1-1; D is unresolved. The CDR3 loop spans 14 amino acids.

Worth noting for this clonotype: A much larger clone is a single base away; this may be a read error. The chain is built from TRBV28 and TRBJ2-6; TRBD2 might be the D (5 bases). The CDR3 spans 16 residues. V lost 6 bases, J lost 1 base, and 13 bases lay in between. Germline assignment: CDR1 MDHEN and CDR2 SYDVKM. CDR3 coding DNA: TGTGCCAGCAGCCAATGGGAGTCGTCTGGGGCCAACGTCCTGACTTTC. Translated, it gives CASSQWESSGANVLTF.

In the case of this clonotype: A much larger clone lies one base from this, so it may be a read error. The conserved closing phenylalanine or tryptophan is absent in this CDR3, likely reflecting a read error. The chain links TRBV27 to TRBJ2-1, with D maybe TRBD1 (5 bases). V was pared by 5 bases and J by 0 bases, with 11 bases between. The CDR3 has 15 residues. Germline values: CDR1 MNHEY, CDR2 SMNVEV (reference sequence). The CDR3 bases are TGTGCCAGCAGTCACGACAGCCGCTCCTACAATGAGCAGTTCCTC. This encodes CASSHDSRSYNEQFL.

This clonotype was detected many times. This rearrangement joins TRBV20-1 to TRBJ2-1, with D possibly being TRBD1 or TRBD2 (5 bases each). The germline V gene encodes CDR1 DFQATT and CDR2 SNEGSKA (reference sequence). Trimming stripped 6 bases from V and 0 bases from J, with 9 bases between. There are 13 residues in the CDR3. The CDR3 DNA reads as TGCAGTGCCAGGGAGAGCTCCTACAATGAGCAGTTCTTC. Amino acids: CSARESSYNEQFF.

The sample holds a few counts of this clonotype. The V and J genes are TRBV7-2 and TRBJ2-7, with TRBD2 matching over 8 bases. With V trimmed by 7 bases and J by 3 bases, 5 bases remained unmatched. The CDR3 loop spans 13 amino acids. Germline V gene lookup returns CDR1 SGHTA and CDR2 FQGNSA. The DNA for the CDR3 is TGTGCCAGCATGCAGCGGGGGTTCTACGAGCAGTACTTC. Translation gives CASMQRGFYEQYF.

As concerns this clonotype: The CDR3 does not close with the conserved phenylalanine or tryptophan, likely indicating a read error. The gene calls are TRBV20-1 and TRBJ2-2, with D perhaps TRBD1 or TRBD2 (5 bases each). CDR1 is DFQATT and CDR2 is SNEGSKA in the germline V gene (reference sequence). The CDR3 sequence is 12 residues long. V lost 7 bases and J 8 bases, leaving 14 bases between the germline ends. CDR3: CSVWGKAGELFS. CDR3 bases: TGCAGTGTGTGGGGGAAGGCTGGGGAGCTGTTTTCT.

This clonotype has only one observation. A read error may explain this, as a much larger clone is one base away. The rearrangement links TRBV27 to TRBJ2-7; no firm D call. V gave up 1 base and J gave up 3 bases, with 16 bases separating them. Germline V gene data show CDR1 as MNHEY and CDR2 as SMNVEV (reference sequence). This CDR3 region has 16 residues. CDR3 DNA sequence: TGTGCCAGCAGTTTATTAGGCATGGGTTACGTCTACGAGCAGTACTTC. This encodes CASSLLGMGYVYEQYF.

The CDR3 spells CASSLRLETQYF. As DNA, the CDR3 is TGTGCCAGCAGTCTACGGTTGGAGACCCAGTACTTC. The gene calls are TRBV6-1 and TRBJ2-5; no clear D. Germline loops: CDR1 MNHNS, CDR2 SASEGT. Trimming cost V 5 bases and J 5 bases, with 9 bases left between them. The CDR3 spans 12 residues.

This clonotype was recorded many times. The chain links TRBV25-1 to TRBJ2-7; 10 nucleotides match TRBD2. V lost 5 bases to trimming and J lost 4 bases; unmatched junction nucleotides: 5. This CDR3 region has 14 residues. The V gene's germline CDR1 is MGHDK and CDR2 SYGVNS. The CDR3 reads CASSPGTSVYEQYF. The CDR3 nucleotides read TGTGCCAGCAGTCCCGGGACTAGCGTGTACGAGCAGTACTTC.

Notes on this clonotype: This is likely a read error, given that the CDR3 carries no conserved phenylalanine or tryptophan at its end. The rearrangement uses TRBV6-5 and TRBJ2-1; TRBD2 might be the D (6 bases). The ends were cut back, 2 bases at V and 2 bases at J, with 16 bases in the middle. This CDR3 has 17 amino acids. Germline V gene data show CDR1 as MNHEY and CDR2 as SVGAGI. CDR3 sequence reads: CASSYALGAGPYNEQFS. CDR3 bases: TGTGCCAGCAGTTACGCCCTCGGGGCGGGACCCTACAATGAGCAGTTCTCC.